What follows are 25 T cell receptor beta chains derived from one specimen sequenced in a study of T-cell reconstitution after alpha-beta-depleted transplantation in children. Molecular barcoding with unique molecular identifiers was used for the TCRbeta library. MiXCR was run by TCRdb on the PCR reads, yielding one entry per CDR3 protein. The sample records over 150,000 distinct CDR3 sequences, approximately 7% being singletons. The sequences come from PBMCs, collected before TCRalphabeta/CD19-depleted stem cell transplant. These TCRs come from a boy aged 2 to 9 with acute lymphoblastic leukemia, due to receive a stem cell transplant.

The sample holds many counts of this clonotype. This sequence joins TRBV29-1 and TRBJ2-7, with 8 bases matching TRBD2. The CDR3 is 12 amino acids. J was trimmed by 4 bases and V by 4 bases; bases with no gene match: 3. Per the germline V gene, CDR1 is SQVTM and CDR2 is ANQGSEA. The CDR3 DNA is TGCAGCGTTGCAGGCGGGAGGTACGAGCAGTACTTC. It codes for CSVAGGRYEQYF.

There are many counts of this clonotype. The V and J genes are TRBV20-1 and TRBJ2-3, with no clear D. Germline CDR1 is DFQATT and CDR2 is SNEGSKA (reference sequence). The CDR3 has 11 amino acids. The chain's CDR3 is CSGRGTDTQYF. CDR3 nucleotide sequence: TGCAGCGGACGGGGCACAGATACGCAGTATTTT.

This clonotype has a count of ten or more. This chain uses TRBV28 with TRBJ2-3; TRBD1 matches at 7 bases. CDR1 is MDHEN and CDR2 is SYDVKM in the germline V gene. V lost 8 bases and J lost 3; bases outside the gene matches: 8. CDR3 length: 14 amino acids. CDR3 sequence: CASQPPGGTDTQYF. DNA for the CDR3: TGTGCCAGCCAACCGCCAGGGGGAACAGATACGCAGTATTTT.

This clonotype was detected many times. The chain uses TRBV28 and TRBJ2-2, with 10 bases matching TRBD1. The CDR3 contains 18 residues. The germline V gene has CDR1 MDHEN and CDR2 SYDVKM. Trimming at V came to 7 bases and at J to 5 bases, leaving 16 bases not matched to a gene. The CDR3 bases are TGTGCCAGCAAACGGGACAGGGGCGGCCGCGAGTGGACCGGGGAGCTGTTTTTT. As protein: CASKRDRGGREWTGELFF.

This clonotype was observed many times. This CDR3 is CSVVPGNNEQFF. The CDR3 bases are TGCAGCGTTGTCCCAGGAAACAATGAGCAGTTCTTC. The chain employs TRBV29-1 and TRBJ2-1; unclear D gene. The ends were cut back, 4 bases at V and 5 bases at J, with 9 bases in the middle. Germline V lookup: CDR1 SQVTM, CDR2 ANQGSEA. The CDR3 covers 12 residues.

This clonotype appeared many times. The genes are TRBV29-1 and TRBJ2-1, with 10 bases identical to TRBD2. Germline CDR1 is SQVTM and CDR2 is ANQGSEA. V gave up 5 bases and J gave up 8 bases; unmatched junction bases: 6. There are 13 residues in the CDR3. For the CDR3, the DNA is TGCAGCGTTTATAGCGGGAGGTCGGATGAGCAGTTCTTC. Its protein product is CSVYSGRSDEQFF.

This clonotype was detected a few times. The genes are TRBV9 and TRBJ2-2, with D perhaps assigned TRBD1 or TRBD2 (5 bases each). V was trimmed by 0 bases and J by 0 bases, leaving 12 bases between them. Germline loops: CDR1 SGDLS, CDR2 YYNGEE. The CDR3 consists of 17 residues. The CDR3 DNA reads as TGTGCCAGCAGCGTAGTCCCCGGGACGGCGAACACCGGGGAGCTGTTTTTT. It codes for CASSVVPGTANTGELFF. Filled out from reference TRBV9 and TRBJ2-2, the complete variable domain reads DSGVTQTPKHLITATGQRVTLRCSPRSGDLSVYWYQQSLDQGLQFLIQYYNGEERAKGNILERFSAQQFPDLHSELNLSSLELGDSALYFCASSVVPGTANTGELFFGEGSRLTVL.

Ten or more counts support this clonotype. The gene calls are TRBV5-1 and TRBJ1-1; D gene ambiguous. The CDR3 is 13 amino acids. Germline CDR1 and CDR2: SGHRS and YFSETQ. Trimming shortened V by 8 bases and J by 4 bases, and 15 bases separated the two germline ends. Here the CDR3 DNA reads TGCGCCAGTAGTGCCTCACCGGGCACTGAAGCTTTCTTT. Translated, it gives CASSASPGTEAFF.

There are a few counts of this clonotype. V is TRBV19 and J is TRBJ2-5, with D possibly TRBD2 on 7 matching bases. V lost 9 bases, J lost 1 base, and 18 bases lay in between. The CDR3 consists of 15 residues. The V gene's germline CDR1 is LNHDA and CDR2 SQIVND (reference sequence). CDR3: CASPEGRGPQETQYF. The CDR3 nucleotides are TGTGCCAGCCCAGAGGGGCGGGGGCCCCAAGAGACCCAGTACTTC.

This sequence joins TRBV7-2 and TRBJ2-2; the D call may be TRBD1 or TRBD2 (6 bases each). CDR3 length: 14 amino acids. V lost 7 bases and J lost 6, with 15 bases in between. Germline assignment: CDR1 SGHTA and CDR2 FQGNSA. CDR3 residues: CASTRTEGAGELFF. The CDR3 nucleotides are TGTGCCAGCACCCGCACGGAGGGGGCCGGGGAGCTGTTTTTT.

This clonotype was detected ten times or more. The chain combines TRBV18 with TRBJ2-3; D assignment may be TRBD1 or TRBD2 (5 bases each). The germline V and J ends were trimmed by 6 bases and 4 bases, with 20 bases remaining between them. The CDR3 is 16 amino acids. Germline lookup yields CDR1 KGHSH and CDR2 LQKENI. The CDR3 DNA sequence: TGTGCCAGCTCTCGGGAAGGGGTAGCAGGATCAGATACGCAGTATTTT. Amino acids: CASSREGVAGSDTQYF.

This clonotype has a count of ten or more. This chain uses TRBV29-1 with TRBJ1-2, with no clear D. The CDR3 has 12 residues. Trimming stripped 6 bases from V and 4 bases from J, with 12 bases between. Germline V lookup: CDR1 SQVTM, CDR2 ANQGSEA. The CDR3 coding sequence is TGCAGCGTAGCGGGGAGTGGCTATGGCTACACCTTC. It is translated as CSVAGSGYGYTF.

Of note for this clonotype: Just one base apart from a much larger clone, this may be a read error. This sequence joins TRBV5-1 and TRBJ2-6, with D possibly being TRBD2 (5 bases). The germline gives CDR1 SGHRS, CDR2 YFSETQ. The length of the CDR3 is 17 residues. CDR3 sequence reads: CSSSLALARSGANVLTF. CDR3 in DNA: TGCTCCAGCAGCTTGGCGCTAGCCCGCTCTGGGGCCAACGTCCTGACTTTC. The entire variable domain, with the rest obtained from reference TRBV5-1 and TRBJ2-6, is as follows: KAGVTQTPRYLIKTRGQQVTLSCSPISGHRSVSWYQQTPGQGLQFLFEYFSETQRNKGNFPGRFSGRQFSNSRSEMNVSTLELGDSALYLCSSSLALARSGANVLTFGAGSRLTVL.

This clonotype came up many times. The chain has TRBV7-2 and TRBJ1-4; no clear D gene. CDR1 and CDR2 from the germline V gene are SGHTA and FQGNSA. Trimming left V 1 base short and J 3 bases short, with 9 bases between. The CDR3 consists of 15 residues. The CDR3 DNA follows: TGTGCCAGCAGCTTAGACGCAGCCCCTAATGAAAAACTGTTTTTT. This gives the protein CASSLDAAPNEKLFF.

There are many counts of this clonotype. V is TRBV29-1 and J is TRBJ2-7; D might be TRBD1 (6 bases). CDR3 length: 11 residues. The germline CDR1 and CDR2 sequences are SQVTM and ANQGSEA. The V gene lost 6 bases and the J gene lost 6 bases, with 12 bases spanning the gap. CDR3 sequence: CSVPQGAEQYF. CDR3 DNA sequence: TGCAGCGTCCCACAGGGTGCCGAGCAGTACTTC.

Ten or more counts support this clonotype. V usage is TRBV21-1 and J usage is TRBJ2-1. TRBV21-1 is tagged as a pseudogene. The CDR3 sequence is 14 residues long. The CDR3 sequence: CASSRVSRSNEQFF. Written as DNA, the CDR3 is TGTGCCAGCAGCCGTGTCAGTAGGAGCAATGAGCAGTTCTTC.

This clonotype turned up a few times. The CDR3 reads CASSLGFNYGYTF. The CDR3 region has the DNA TGTGCCAGCAGCCTAGGGTTTAACTATGGCTACACCTTC. The V call is TRBV7-2, the J call TRBJ1-2; D unclear. The germline V gene encodes CDR1 SGHTA and CDR2 FQGNSA. This CDR3 has 13 residues. V shed 5 bases and J shed 1 base, with 8 bases lying between them.

The chain links TRBV2 to TRBJ2-2; D is uncertain. V was trimmed by 4 bases and J by 5 bases, leaving 8 bases between them. The CDR3 runs 13 residues. Per germline, CDR1 SNHLY and CDR2 FYNNEI. CDR3 bases: TGTGCCAGCAGTGTCATACAGACCGGGGAGCTGTTTTTT. It translates to CASSVIQTGELFF.

This clonotype was observed a handful of times. The V and J genes are TRBV20-1 and TRBJ1-5, with 7 bases identical to TRBD1. V lost 7 bases, J lost 2 bases, and 8 bases stayed unmatched. CDR3 length: 14 residues. Per germline, CDR1 DFQATT and CDR2 SNEGSKA (reference sequence). The CDR3 DNA reads TGCAGTGTTTTAGGAGACAGGGGCAATCAGCCCCAGCATTTT. Translation: CSVLGDRGNQPQHF.

This clonotype has ten or more counts. The gene calls are TRBV7-9 and TRBJ1-2, with D possibly being TRBD1 (5 bases). Germline V gene data show CDR1 as SEHNR and CDR2 as FQNEAQ (reference sequence). The CDR3 length is 13 residues. V shed 3 bases and J shed 5 bases, with 10 bases lying between them. The CDR3: CASSLPGQYGYTF. The CDR3 coding sequence is TGTGCCAGCAGCTTGCCGGGGCAATATGGCTACACCTTC.

This clonotype was counted between two and nine times. The chain joins TRBV7-2 to TRBJ1-5; 7 bases are shared with TRBD1. Germline V gene sequence: CDR1 SGHTA, CDR2 FQGNSA. The CDR3 is 16 amino acids. With V trimmed by 5 bases and J by 0 bases, 7 bases remained unmatched. CDR3 DNA: TGTGCCAGCAGCATACGACAGGGAGGTAGCAATCAGCCCCAGCATTTT. Translating it yields CASSIRQGGSNQPQHF.

Remarks on this clonotype: One end of the junction does not line up with germline, which may come from a read error. This chain uses TRBV24-1 with TRBJ1-2, with no clear D. This CDR3 region has 11 residues. Germline V lookup: CDR1 KGHDR, CDR2 SFDVKD. As DNA, the CDR3 is TGTGCCACCAGTGATTTGCAACACGGCCTCTTC. It yields the protein CATSDLQHGLF.

The chain uses TRBV7-6 and TRBJ2-1, with D possibly being TRBD2 (6 bases). Germline loops: CDR1 SGHVS, CDR2 FNYEAQ. V dropped 3 bases and J dropped 6 bases, with 9 bases sitting between them. The CDR3 totals 13 residues. The CDR3 protein is CASSLGGINEQFF. CDR3 bases: TGTGCCAGCAGCTTGGGCGGGATCAATGAGCAGTTCTTC.

This clonotype was seen at least ten times. The chain links TRBV29-1 to TRBJ2-1; 8 bases map to TRBD1. Germline-derived CDR1 and CDR2 are SQVTM and ANQGSEA. Losses at the gene ends were 3 bases for V and 9 bases for J; bases not matched to a gene: 7. The CDR3 consists of 13 residues. Written as DNA, the CDR3 is TGCAGCGTTGACACGACAGGGGCGGGTGAGCAGTTCTTC. Translated: CSVDTTGAGEQFF.

In DNA, the CDR3 is TGTGCCAGCAGCCCCTATTTGTCAGATACGCAGTATTTT. Translated, it gives CASSPYLSDTQYF. The chain is built from TRBV7-2 and TRBJ2-3; no clear D gene. Germline V gene sequence: CDR1 SGHTA, CDR2 FQGNSA. The V end was cut by 5 bases, the J end by 4 bases, with 10 bases between. This CDR3 spans 13 amino acids.